The 29 T cell receptor beta chains below were found in one sample sequenced in a study of type 1 regulatory T cells. These receptors' targets are unknown. Notes on the study in general: Type 1 regulatory T cells had a more restricted TCR repertoire than non-type 1 regulatory T cells.

MiXCR, applied by TCRdb to the reads, yields one record per CDR3 protein. The sample includes tens of thousands of distinct CDR3 sequences, under 25% seen only once; the top ten take roughly 8.3%. The sequenced sample was cultured type 1 regulatory T (Tr1) cells, either the whole culture or a sorted fraction (not recorded which). These TCRs come from a human donor in good health.

The rearrangement uses TRBV7-2 and TRBJ1-5; tentative D call: TRBD1 (6 bases). Germline V gene sequence: CDR1 SGHTA, CDR2 FQGNSA. V lost 1 base, J lost 4 bases, and 11 bases lay in between. The CDR3 spans 15 residues. CDR3 residues: CASSLGQAENQPQHF. In nucleotides, the CDR3 is TGTGCCAGCAGCTTAGGACAGGCCGAAAATCAGCCCCAGCATTTT.

The sample holds a few counts of this clonotype. This sequence joins TRBV2 and TRBJ1-2, with 7 bases identical to TRBD1. V was pared by 7 bases and J by 4 bases, with 9 bases of the junction left unmatched. The CDR3 spans 14 residues. CDR1 is SNHLY, CDR2 FYNNEI, per germline. CDR3 nucleotides: TGTGCCAGCACCAATACCCGGGACAGCTATGGCTACACCTTC. It translates to CASTNTRDSYGYTF.

This clonotype was seen once. The rearrangement joins TRBV12-3 or TRBV12-4 to TRBJ2-7; D gene ambiguous. This CDR3 has 11 residues. Trimming stripped 3 bases from V and 6 bases from J, with 6 bases between. CDR3 in amino acids: CASSFYGEQYF. The CDR3 DNA is TGTGCCAGCAGTTTCTACGGCGAGCAGTACTTC.

This chain uses TRBV5-1 with TRBJ1-2; a weak D match, TRBD1 (6 bases). The CDR3 sequence is 12 residues long. V lost 4 bases and J lost 5, with 9 bases in between. Germline V gene lookup returns CDR1 SGHRS and CDR2 YFSETQ. The CDR3 DNA follows: TGCGCCAGCAGCGAAGGGGGGTATGGCTACACCTTC. It translates to CASSEGGYGYTF.

This clonotype was seen many times. This chain connects TRBV29-1 to TRBJ2-3; no reliable D call. The CDR3 extends over 13 amino acids. V was pared by 3 bases and J by 0 bases, with 7 bases between. Germline CDR1 and CDR2: SQVTM and ANQGSEA. The DNA of the CDR3 is TGCAGCGTTGAGGGCAAAAGCACAGATACGCAGTATTTT. This sequence encodes CSVEGKSTDTQYF.

This clonotype has ten or more counts. The rearrangement links TRBV28 to TRBJ2-7; D is ambiguous. Germline V gene data show CDR1 as MDHEN and CDR2 as SYDVKM. Trimming removed 4 bases from V and 3 bases from J, with 16 bases in between. The CDR3 extends over 15 amino acids. For the CDR3, the DNA is TGTGCCAGCAGTTGGCCCTCGGCTGCAGACTACGAGCAGTACTTC. It specifies CASSWPSAADYEQYF.

This clonotype was counted a few times. The J gene is TRBJ1-2, the V gene TRBV12-3 or TRBV12-4; 10 nucleotides match TRBD1. Unmatched junction bases numbered 9, after V lost 9 bases and J lost 8 bases. The CDR3 sequence is 13 residues long. Here the CDR3 reads CASSRQGAEGYTF. CDR3 DNA: TGTGCCAGTAGTCGACAGGGGGCGGAAGGCTACACCTTC.

The chain joins TRBV19 to TRBJ2-6, with a possible D match to TRBD1 (6 bases). V lost 5 bases, J lost 2 bases, and 13 bases lay in between. Germline V CDR1 and CDR2: LNHDA, SQIVND (reference sequence). The CDR3 covers 16 residues. CDR3 sequence (DNA): TGTGCCAGTAGTGTACAGGGTCTGGCTGGGGCCAACGTCCTGACTTTC. Encoded protein: CASSVQGLAGANVLTF.

The V and J genes are TRBV9 and TRBJ1-6; a possible D gene is TRBD1 (6 bases). V was pared by 0 bases and J by 6 bases, with 10 bases between. This CDR3 has 15 residues. Germline V gene lookup returns CDR1 SGDLS and CDR2 YYNGEE. CDR3 amino acids: CASSVGQGPNSPLHF. For the CDR3, the DNA is TGTGCCAGCAGCGTAGGCCAGGGGCCTAATTCACCCCTCCACTTT.

This chain connects TRBV18 to TRBJ2-3, with 8 bases aligning to TRBD2. Losses at the gene ends were 3 bases for V and 5 bases for J; bases not matched to a gene: 4. CDR3 length: 14 residues. Germline-derived CDR1 and CDR2 are KGHSH and LQKENI. The CDR3 is CASSPKAGGDTQYF. CDR3 in DNA: TGTGCCAGCTCACCGAAGGCGGGAGGAGATACGCAGTATTTT.

V gene TRBV15 combines with J gene TRBJ2-4, with D hard to call. The CDR3 consists of 17 residues. V lost 5 bases to trimming and J lost 0 bases, with 17 bases between them. Germline-derived CDR1 and CDR2 are LNHNV and YYDKDF (reference sequence). CDR3 amino acids: CATSRFGLMQAKNIQYF. The DNA of the CDR3 is TGTGCCACCAGCCGGTTTGGCTTAATGCAAGCCAAAAACATTCAGTACTTC.

This clonotype is termed medium-sized. The V and J genes are TRBV5-1 and TRBJ1-2; the match to TRBD1 covers 8 bases. CDR1 is SGHRS and CDR2 is YFSETQ in the germline V gene. There are 14 residues in the CDR3. V was clipped by 0 bases and J by 2 bases; unmatched bases: 0. DNA of the CDR3: TGCGCCAGCAGCTTGGGACAGGGGAACTATGGCTACACCTTC. It yields the protein CASSLGQGNYGYTF.

This rearrangement joins TRBV5-1 to TRBJ2-3, with a weak D call TRBD1 (5 bases). CDR3 length equals 15 residues. Germline V gene data show CDR1 as SGHRS and CDR2 as YFSETQ. The ends were cut back, 1 base at V and 6 bases at J, with 15 bases in the middle. CDR3 coding DNA: TGCGCCAGCAGCTTGAGACAGTCCCCGTCGGATACGCAGTATTTT. Its translation: CASSLRQSPSDTQYF.

This clonotype was picked up a small number of times. The rearrangement joins TRBV18 to TRBJ2-7; 14 bases map to TRBD2. This CDR3 has 16 residues. V lost 0 bases, J lost 6 bases, and 4 bases stayed unmatched. CDR1 is KGHSH, CDR2 LQKENI, per germline. The DNA for the CDR3 is TGTGCCAGCTCACCACCCGGGACTAGCGGGAGAGGCGAGCAGTACTTC. Encoded protein: CASSPPGTSGRGEQYF.

The J gene is TRBJ1-1, the V gene TRBV7-9; maybe TRBD1 (6 bases). Germline-derived CDR1 and CDR2 are SEHNR and FQNEAQ (reference sequence). V lost 5 bases and J lost 3, with 10 bases in between. This CDR3 comprises 13 residues. The CDR3 region is CASSIRTDTEAFF. Here the CDR3 DNA reads TGTGCCAGCAGCATCCGGACAGACACTGAAGCTTTCTTT.

This clonotype was recorded a few times. The chain combines TRBV7-2 with TRBJ2-2; 10 bases map to TRBD2. Trimming took 2 bases from V and 4 from J; bases not matched to a gene: 4. CDR1 SGHTA and CDR2 FQGNSA come from the germline V gene. This CDR3 spans 16 amino acids. CDR3: CASSLRAGGITGELFF. The CDR3 DNA reads TGTGCCAGCAGCTTAAGAGCGGGAGGGATCACCGGGGAGCTGTTTTTT.

The V and J genes are TRBV7-3 and TRBJ1-1; D is undetermined. This CDR3 contains 14 residues. Germline V gives CDR1 SGHTA, CDR2 FQGTGA. V gave up 5 bases and J gave up 1 base, with 11 bases separating them. The CDR3 DNA reads as TGTGCCAGCAGCCCATCCACAGCGAACACTGAAGCTTTCTTT. It specifies CASSPSTANTEAFF.

The gene calls are TRBV6-1 and TRBJ2-7; 8 bases line up with TRBD1. Per germline, CDR1 MNHNS and CDR2 SASEGT. This CDR3 region has 14 residues. Trimming took 5 bases from V and 2 from J; bases not matched to a gene: 5. The CDR3 here is CASSRAGGTYEQYF. The CDR3 DNA reads TGTGCCAGCAGTCGGGCAGGGGGCACCTACGAGCAGTACTTC.

The table lists this clonotype with a few counts. This chain joins TRBV20-1 and TRBJ1-5; 8 bases are a match to TRBD1. V was clipped by 6 bases and J by 11 bases; unmatched bases: 12. Looked up from germline, CDR1 is DFQATT and CDR2 is SNEGSKA (reference sequence). There are 13 residues in the CDR3. The DNA for the CDR3 is TGCAGTGCCCCTGGGACAGGTAATCTGGCCCAGCATTTT. It translates to CSAPGTGNLAQHF.

This clonotype was seen a handful of times. This rearrangement joins TRBV27 to TRBJ2-3; D ambiguous. The CDR3 length is 12 residues. Per the germline V gene, CDR1 is MNHEY and CDR2 is SMNVEV (reference sequence). Trimming removed 5 bases at V and 5 bases at J, with 8 bases between. The CDR3 nucleotides are TGTGCCAGCAGTCGTCCTCAAGATACGCAGTATTTT. Translation gives CASSRPQDTQYF.

In the case of this clonotype: A much more abundant neighbour one base away suggests this may be a read error. This is likely a read error, given that the CDR3 carries no conserved phenylalanine or tryptophan at its end. This chain uses TRBV12-3 or TRBV12-4 with TRBJ2-3, with 7 bases lining up with TRBD2. The CDR3 is 15 amino acids. Losses at the gene ends were 5 bases for V and 5 bases for J; bases not matched to a gene: 10. The CDR3 sequence: CASSPFSGRVDTQYL. The CDR3 DNA sequence: TGTGCCAGCAGTCCCTTTAGCGGGCGAGTAGATACGCAGTATCTT.

This sequence joins TRBV5-1 and TRBJ2-3; perhaps TRBD1 as D (5 bases). CDR1 is SGHRS, CDR2 YFSETQ, per germline. The CDR3 totals 15 residues. Trimming pared 4 bases from V and 0 bases from J, leaving 12 bases between. The CDR3 nucleotides are TGCGCCAGCAGCACCGGACACTCTAGCACAGATACGCAGTATTTT. Encoded protein: CASSTGHSSTDTQYF.

This chain links TRBV5-1 with TRBJ1-2; D is unclear. CDR3 size: 15 residues. Germline assignment: CDR1 SGHRS and CDR2 YFSETQ. V lost 4 bases and J lost 7, with 20 bases in between. The CDR3 protein is CASSASTARLGGYTF. CDR3 sequence (DNA): TGCGCCAGCAGCGCATCGACTGCCCGTTTGGGTGGCTACACCTTC.

V usage is TRBV24-1 and J usage is TRBJ2-2; 10 nucleotides line up with TRBD1. After removal of 5 bases from V and 5 bases from J, the junction contained 7 bases not matched to a gene. The CDR3 has 16 residues. Germline CDR1 reads KGHDR; CDR2 reads SFDVKD. CDR3 coding DNA: TGTGCCACCAGTGGTTGGGGACAGGGGAGGACCGGGGAGCTGTTTTTT. Its protein product is CATSGWGQGRTGELFF.

CDR3 amino acids: CASSEPGLVDYEQFF. The CDR3 bases are TGTGCCAGCAGCGAGCCGGGACTAGTTGACTATGAGCAGTTCTTC. The chain employs TRBV7-9 and TRBJ2-1; 8 nucleotides align to TRBD2. Per germline, CDR1 SEHNR and CDR2 FQNEAQ (reference sequence). With V trimmed by 5 bases and J by 8 bases, 11 bases remained unmatched. The CDR3 runs 15 residues.

This chain uses TRBV28 with TRBJ2-7, with TRBD2 matching over 14 bases. V lost 8 bases and J lost 6; bases outside the gene matches: 6. The CDR3 spans 14 residues. The germline V gene encodes CDR1 MDHEN and CDR2 SYDVKM. The chain's CDR3 is CASWGLAGVGEQYF. The CDR3, as DNA: TGTGCCAGCTGGGGACTAGCGGGAGTCGGCGAGCAGTACTTC. The full variable domain, in which reference TRBV28 and TRBJ2-7 provide the parts outside the CDR3, is DVKVTQSSRYLVKRTGEKVFLECVQDMDHENMFWYRQDPGLGLRLIYFSYDVKMKEKGDIPEGYSVSREKKERFSLILESASTNQTSMYLCASWGLAGVGEQYFGPGTRLTVT.

This rearrangement joins TRBV5-1 to TRBJ1-2; D unresolved. CDR1 and CDR2 (germline): SGHRS, YFSETQ. Trimming pared 7 bases from V and 0 bases from J, leaving 13 bases between. CDR3 length: 14 residues. The CDR3 reads CASGYPGPNYGYTF. The CDR3 DNA reads as TGCGCCAGCGGATACCCCGGGCCTAACTATGGCTACACCTTC.

In its sample, this clonotype was seen a few times. The V and J genes are TRBV29-1 and TRBJ2-7; D is possibly TRBD1 (5 bases). The CDR3 runs 13 residues. The ends were cut back, 6 bases at V and 4 bases at J, with 16 bases in the middle. Germline CDR1 and CDR2: SQVTM and ANQGSEA. The CDR3 sequence is CSVGQETPYEQYF. The DNA of the CDR3 is TGCAGCGTGGGGCAGGAGACCCCGTACGAGCAGTACTTC.

J is TRBJ2-7 and V is TRBV10-3; TRBD2 matches 8 bases. The V and J ends lost 0 bases and 1 base, in that order; junction bases with no gene match: 5. This CDR3 is built from 16 residues. Germline V gene data show CDR1 as ENHRY and CDR2 as SYGVKD. The CDR3 region is CAISESGTSGSYEQYF. In nucleotides, the CDR3 is TGTGCCATCAGTGAGTCTGGAACTAGCGGTTCCTACGAGCAGTACTTC.